This T cell receptor (beta chain) emerged from a study of T cells in Graves' hyperthyroidism and ophthalmopathy. Researchers amplified the TCR beta CDR3 regions from RNA transcripts. When the TCR CDR3 underwent first-round RT-PCR, the HTBI primer set was used. TCRdb fed the multiplex PCR reads into MiXCR, producing one record per CDR3 protein. The table records a few hundred thousand distinct CDR3 sequences, roughly an eighth of them present only once. There are a few counts of this clonotype. The CDR3 runs to 14 residues. Germline V lookup: CDR1 MGHRA, CDR2 YSYEKL. Trimming stripped 1 base from V and 0 bases from J, with 7 bases between.

The sequence was obtained from a young woman with Graves' hyperthyroidism. The chain combines TRBV4-1 with TRBJ2-7; D perhaps matches TRBD2 (6 bases). Input material: blood. The DNA for the CDR3 is TGCGCCAGCAGCCAAGTAGCGGTCTCCTACGAGCAGTACTTC. This sequence encodes CASSQVAVSYEQYF.